This T cell receptor (beta chain) emerged from a study of T-cell memory formation after mild COVID-19. V gave up 3 bases and J gave up 1 base; unmatched junction bases: 4. The CDR3 runs to 15 residues. Germline lookup yields CDR1 MNHNS and CDR2 SASEGT. About this clonotype: Its target is not known.

Broader study findings: Contracting CD4+ clones sat mainly in CM and EM; CD8+ in EMRA. Balance between CD4 and CD8 was seen in clones contracting day 15 to 85, and a CD4+ lean was seen in later expanders.

TCR alpha and TCR beta cDNA libraries carrying sample barcodes and UMIs came from 5'RACE with constant-segment primers. TCRdb processed the 5' RACE reads anew with MiXCR; each CDR3 protein has one entry. Here the sample spans more than 400,000 distinct CDR3 sequences, roughly 20% being singletons. Sequenced: PBMCs or a T cell subset sorted from them (not recorded which). The clonotype comes from an adult woman who had mild COVID-19 (a few samples of this study predate the infection). Cell type and time point are not known. V usage is TRBV6-1 and J usage is TRBJ2-7; TRBD1 agrees at 9 bases. In nucleotides, the CDR3 is TGTGCCAGCAGTGAGAGGGGGACAGGGTCCTACGAGCAGTACTTC. It codes for CASSERGTGSYEQYF.